This is a list of T cell receptor beta chains from one sample in a study of human T cells and chemical hapten exposure. TCRdb processed the RACE reads anew with MiXCR; each CDR3 protein has one entry. The repertoire holds tens of thousands of distinct CDR3 sequences, around 10% seen once, with roughly 1.5% in the top ten. This specimen was whole blood, taken in connection with sensitization to the hapten diphenylcyclopropenone (DPC). These receptors were taken from a woman aged 45-59 years with alopecia areata. Some clones in this sample may be carry-over from other donors' samples. Each CDR3 is given with its conserved first and last residue. The order of the fields is J gene, V gene, D gene, clone size, CDR3 DNA, CDR3 protein. D genes are given only for firm matches. Size values are once, few and many counts, or a class for expanded clones, and some rows have none.

>TRBJ2-7|TRBV29-1|NA|few
TGCAGCGTGTGGGGGGGGCCGGACAGACCCTACGAGCAGTACTTC
CSVWGGPDRPYEQYF
>TRBJ1-2|TRBV5-4|NA|many
TGTGCCAGCAGACCCGGACAGCCACCCGTTGGGAACGGCTACACCTTC
CASRPGQPPVGNGYTF
>TRBJ1-6|TRBV28|TRBD1|few
TGTGCCAGCAGTTTAGGGACAGGGACACCACCCCTCCACTTT
CASSLGTGTPPLHF
>TRBJ1-5|TRBV12-3/TRBV12-4|NA|NA
TGTGCCAGCAGTTCTATCGGCGGTGGCAATCAGCCCCAGCATTTT
CASSSIGGGNQPQHF
>TRBJ2-1|TRBV7-2|NA|many
TGTGCCAGCAGCAAATTCGGACAGGAGCAGTTCTTC
CASSKFGQEQFF
>TRBJ2-2|TRBV12-3/TRBV12-4|NA|few
TGTGCCAGCAGAGGGTTAACGGGCACCGGGGAGCTGTTTTTT
CASRGLTGTGELFF
>TRBJ1-4|TRBV29-1|TRBD1|few
TGCAGCGTTGAGGAGGGGGCCGGTGAAAAACTGTTTTTT
CSVEEGAGEKLFF
>TRBJ1-1|TRBV6-2/TRBV6-3|NA|many
TGTGCCAGCAGCGACGGACACAAGAACACTGAAGCTTTCTTT
CASSDGHKNTEAFF
>TRBJ2-7|TRBV5-5|NA|few
TGTGCCAGCAGCTTTTTGGCAGGGGCCACATACGAGCAGTACTTC
CASSFLAGATYEQYF
>TRBJ1-1|TRBV5-1|NA|NA
TGCGCCAGCAGCTTGTTGGCGGGATTGAACACTGAAGCTTTCTTT
CASSLLAGLNTEAFF
>TRBJ2-3|TRBV6-6|NA|NA
TGTGCCAGCAGTTACTCGGGATATACGCAGTATTTT
CASSYSGYTQYF
>TRBJ1-1|TRBV28|NA|NA
TGTGCCAGCAGTCTGGGGGACTCTGAAGCTTTCTTT
CASSLGDSEAFF
>TRBJ1-6|TRBV9|NA|many
TGTGCCAGCAGCGTAGAGGGGAGGCGGGATTCACCCCTCCACTTT
CASSVEGRRDSPLHF
>TRBJ2-6|TRBV20-1|NA|many
TGCAGTGCTAGCCCCAGGGCCTGGGCCAACGTCCTGACTTTC
CSASPRAWANVLTF
>TRBJ2-7|TRBV7-8|TRBD2|NA
TGTGCCAGCAGCACGGAGGCCGGGAGGGTCGAGCAGTACTTC
CASSTEAGRVEQYF
>TRBJ2-5|TRBV7-6|NA|few
TGTGCCAGCAGCTTAGTTTACGCCCCGATTTCGGGGGAGACCCAGTACTTC
CASSLVYAPISGETQYF
>TRBJ2-3|TRBV20-1|TRBD1|many
TGCAGTGCGAAACGGGACAGGGCAATAGATACGCAGTATTTT
CSAKRDRAIDTQYF
>TRBJ1-2|TRBV28|TRBD1|many
TGTGCCAGCATCCCTCAGGGGGTAGGTGGCTACACCTTC
CASIPQGVGGYTF
>TRBJ1-2|TRBV7-9|NA|many
TGTGCCAGCAGCTTAGAGCGTAACTATGGCTACACCTTC
CASSLERNYGYTF
>TRBJ1-2|TRBV6-1|TRBD1|many
TGTGCCAGCAGTGAACAGGGGGTCCTCGGCGTCTATGGCTACACCTTC
CASSEQGVLGVYGYTF
>TRBJ2-5|TRBV25-1|NA|many
TGTGCCAGCAGCTTGACGCACCAAGAGACCCAGTACTTC
CASSLTHQETQYF
>TRBJ1-1|TRBV7-8|NA|many
TGTGCCAGCAGCTTAGTACAGCCGACGGTTCAGCTGCAAGCTTTCTTT
CASSLVQPTVQLQAFF
>TRBJ2-3|TRBV2|NA|few
TGTGCCAGCAGTGATTATGGGCTAGTTAGCACAGATACGCAGTATTTT
CASSDYGLVSTDTQYF
>TRBJ2-2|TRBV19|TRBD2|many
TGTGCCAGTAGTGACAGTGGACTAGCGGTGTTGACCGGGGAGCTGTTTTTT
CASSDSGLAVLTGELFF
>TRBJ1-2|TRBV6-5|NA|NA
TGTGCCAGCAGTTCAGCAGGGGCCCAAAACTATGGCTACACCTTC
CASSSAGAQNYGYTF
>TRBJ1-1|TRBV6-6|NA|few
TGTGCCAGCAGAAGAGACCAGGGTCTACCTGAAGCTTTCTTT
CASRRDQGLPEAFF
>TRBJ2-7|TRBV7-2|NA|many
TGTGCCAGCAGCTTGATGTTAGGGACCGAGCAGTACTTC
CASSLMLGTEQYF
>TRBJ2-7|TRBV7-9|NA|NA
TGTGCCAGCAGCTTATTCTGGAGGGACGAGCAGTACTTC
CASSLFWRDEQYF
>TRBJ2-3|TRBV3-1|TRBD1|many
TGTGCCAGCAGCCCCCCAACAGGGGCTCCCAGGGCAGATACGCAGTATTTT
CASSPPTGAPRADTQYF
>TRBJ2-1|TRBV28|TRBD1|many
TGTGCCAGCAGTTTACCCCCCGGGACAGCTTACAATGAGCAGTTCTTC
CASSLPPGTAYNEQFF
>TRBJ2-5|TRBV12-3/TRBV12-4|NA|NA
TGTGCCAGCATGCTTACGCTCCAAGAGACCCAGTACTTC
CASMLTLQETQYF
>TRBJ1-1|TRBV3-1|TRBD1|few
TGTGCCAGCAGTGAGGGGACAGGGGCCCTCGCCGGGGCTTTCTTT
CASSEGTGALAGAFF
>TRBJ2-7|TRBV5-1|NA|many
TGCGCCAGCAGCTTGTCGTCCGACTCCTACGAGCAGTACTTC
CASSLSSDSYEQYF
>TRBJ2-2|TRBV11-2|NA|NA
TGTGCCAGCAGCTTATTCACCGACGGGGAGCTGTTTTTT
CASSLFTDGELFF